This T cell receptor beta chain came from a study of blood T cells in healthy people across ages. About the study: T cells yielded about one barcoded beta molecule per two cells through template switching.

Study-wide results and limits: Getting older went along with TCR beta diversity per million T cells dropping roughly linearly.

There were at least 6 micrograms of total RNA extracted from every sample. A second PCR, run for roughly 7 to 12 cycles, used a sample-barcoded 5' primer plus a J-beta primer mix. All samples gave at least 2.5 million CDR3-containing paired-end reads. TCRdb re-analysed the 5' RACE reads in MiXCR, keeping a single row per CDR3 protein. The sample lists about 1.4 million distinct CDR3 sequences, approximately 59% occurring once. The J segment lost 5 bases and the V segment lost 6 bases, leaving 14 bases of the junction unmatched. This CDR3 comprises 17 residues. The germline V gene has CDR1 DFQATT and CDR2 SNEGSKA (reference sequence). This clonotype turned up a few times. Its specificity is not known.

The TCR sequence derives from a man aged 18 to 35 in good health. J is TRBJ2-3 and V is TRBV20-1, with 13 bases aligning to TRBD2. Sequencing was done on a sample of blood. The CDR3 sequence is CSAPWGVGLAGKDTQYF. CDR3 in DNA: TGCAGTGCGCCCTGGGGGGTGGGACTAGCGGGGAAAGATACGCAGTATTTT.